This is a list of T cell receptor beta chains from one sample in a study of T cell changes during pregnancy in multiple sclerosis. The repertoire was sequenced with immunoSEQ multiplex PCR; TCRdb's copy has only in-frame clones and lacks some. The sample holds 25,000 to 35,000 clones, 90% seen once. The sequencing used CD4+ T cells from peripheral blood mononuclear cells, collected in the third trimester of pregnancy. Source of these receptors: a female donor in good health, enrolled as a control in a pregnancy study. Each CDR3 is given without its conserved first and last residue. The order of the fields is V gene, J gene, CDR3 protein.

>TRBV27|TRBJ1-2
ASSLLGTGDGYT
>TRBV29-1|TRBJ1-3
SVEEGVYSGNTIY
>TRBV5-1|TRBJ2-1
ASSLAASYNEQF
>TRBV27|TRBJ2-1
ASSFRTGGDNEQF
>TRBV2|TRBJ1-4
ASSAPQGISEKLF
>TRBV7-9|TRBJ1-5
ASVRGLGQPQH
>TRBV18|TRBJ1-5
ASSPRSGVGNQPQH
>TRBV19|TRBJ2-3
ASTPERGGTDTQY
>TRBV9|TRBJ2-5
ASSPRGLVSRWETQY
>TRBV5-4|TRBJ2-3
ASSLNGWGGSDTQY
>TRBV7-2|TRBJ2-1
ASSYRTGGARV
>TRBV2|TRBJ1-5
ASQQDSNQPQH
>TRBV5-8|TRBJ2-1
ASKPGLAVSSYNEQF
>TRBV12-5|TRBJ2-3
ASGSDSKDTQY
>TRBV2|TRBJ1-1
ASRTGVGSGTEAF
>TRBV6-1|TRBJ1-2
ASTRGNYGYT
>TRBV14|TRBJ2-7
ASSLTSGRAYEQY
>TRBV5-6|TRBJ2-1
ASSPGVAFDEQF
>TRBV7-2|TRBJ2-7
ASSLVGQSSYEQY
>TRBV19|TRBJ2-1
ASSIVGGPWYEQF
>TRBV19|TRBJ2-1
ASSFGTSGSNEQF
>TRBV13|TRBJ2-4
ASSHSPQVAKNIQY
>TRBV5-1|TRBJ1-1
ASSITGVVNTEAF
>TRBV4-1|TRBJ2-1
ASSQEVGQRWDEQF
>TRBV5-4|TRBJ1-1
ASSLRYRGDTEAF
>TRBV25-1|TRBJ1-2
ASSGQRYGYT
>TRBV7-2|TRBJ2-1
ASSLLGAVSYNEQF
>TRBV7-2|TRBJ1-5
ASSLGGGGNQPQH
>TRBV30|TRBJ1-6
AWSVGSSYNSPLH
>TRBV27|TRBJ1-2
ASRPTGEAGYT
>TRBV6-1|TRBJ1-1
ASSVANTEAF
>TRBV27|TRBJ1-1
ASTQRVGTGNTEAF
>TRBV18|TRBJ2-6
ASSPPTSGANVLT
>TRBV29-1|TRBJ1-4
SVEFPGQVGEKLF
>TRBV10-3|TRBJ1-5
AITRQGASNQPQH
>TRBV15|TRBJ1-2
ATKRPGQGIFNYGYT
>TRBV5-1|TRBJ2-1
ASSSRDRDYNEQF
>TRBV14|TRBJ2-3
ASSQDQVAPGSDTQY